A single sample is the source of the 3 T cell receptor beta chains below, sequenced in a study of metastatic and nonmetastatic thyroid tumors. The entire patient cohort was treatment-naive prior to thyroid surgery. TCRdb reprocessed the PCR reads via MiXCR. The table has approximately 10,000 clones, approximately 15% seen once. The source material was blood. All receptors derive from a female donor with papillary thyroid cancer or a benign thyroid nodule (not recorded which). Some clones in this sample may be carry-over from other donors' samples.

This clone was detected ten times or more. V usage is TRBV12-3 or TRBV12-4 and J usage is TRBJ2-7, with D possibly being TRBD1 or TRBD2 (5 bases each). Trimming removed 10 bases at V and 3 bases at J, with 19 bases between. This CDR3 region has 14 residues. CDR3 loop: CATSPGQSYYEQYF. CDR3 coding DNA: TGTGCCACCAGCCCGGGGCAGTCCTACTACGAGCAGTACTTC.

This chain uses TRBV7-2 with TRBJ1-6; D uncertain. Germline values: CDR1 SGHTA, CDR2 FQGNSA. This CDR3 region has 15 residues. V lost 4 bases and J lost 9, with 16 bases in between. CDR3 region: CASSSVTGVGSPLHF. CDR3 nucleotides: TGTGCCAGCAGCTCCGTTACGGGAGTGGGTTCACCCCTCCACTTT.

This clone was detected ten times or more. The V call is TRBV5-6, the J call TRBJ2-7; D gene uncertain. The CDR3 extends over 12 amino acids. Germline CDR1 is SGHDT and CDR2 is YYEEEE. The V end was cut by 3 bases, the J end by 7 bases, with 11 bases between. The DNA for the CDR3 is TGTGCCAGCAGCTCGAGATTCGGGGAGCAGTACTTC. Protein: CASSSRFGEQYF.